This passage covers 10 T cell receptor beta chains from one sample sequenced in a study of blood T cell repertoires in COVID-19. The protocol was immunoSEQ multiplex PCR, while the TCRdb copy is restricted to in-frame clones and leaves out a portion. This table has about 140,000 clones, approximately 78% appearing once. The sequenced material came from peripheral blood. Source of these receptors: an elderly woman with acute or convalescent COVID-19.

The chain uses TRBV27 and TRBJ2-7; 7 positions match TRBD2. Trimming took 1 base from V and 7 from J; bases not matched to a gene: 7. This CDR3 comprises 14 residues. The germline CDR1 and CDR2 sequences are MNHEY and SMNVEV (reference sequence). In DNA form, the CDR3 reads TGTGCCAGCAGTTTATTTGGCGGGGGAGGAGAGCAGTACTTC. This encodes CASSLFGGGGEQYF.

The gene calls are TRBV6-5 and TRBJ1-5, with 8 positions matching TRBD1. Per the germline V gene, CDR1 is MNHEY and CDR2 is SVGAGI. J gave up 0 bases and V 4 bases, and 2 bases lay outside the gene matches. There are 15 residues in the CDR3. The CDR3 DNA is TGTGCCAGCAGTTGGACAGGGTATAGCAATCAGCCCCAGCATTTT. It is translated as CASSWTGYSNQPQHF.

The rearrangement joins TRBV27 to TRBJ2-1; D not certain. This CDR3 is built from 12 residues. The V end lost 3 bases, the J end lost 12 bases, and 12 bases lay between the germline ends. Germline V gene data show CDR1 as MNHEY and CDR2 as SMNVEV (reference sequence). CDR3 in amino acids: CASSLARSAQFF. The CDR3 DNA reads TGTGCCAGCAGTTTGGCCAGGTCGGCGCAGTTCTTC.

The CDR3: CASSPGQGWTGELFF. DNA of the CDR3: TGTGCCAGCAGCCCGGGACAGGGTTGGACCGGGGAGCTGTTTTTT. The chain combines TRBV28 with TRBJ2-2, with 9 positions matching TRBD1. Germline loops: CDR1 MDHEN, CDR2 SYDVKM. The CDR3 loop spans 15 amino acids. V shed 6 bases, J shed 5 bases, and the junction held 7 bases outside the gene matches.

This CDR3 reads CASKPSGTGIPGELFF. The CDR3 region has the DNA TGTGCCAGCAAGCCCTCGGGGACAGGGATTCCCGGGGAGCTGTTTTTT. The chain combines TRBV2 with TRBJ2-2; 9 nucleotides align to TRBD1. The germline gives CDR1 SNHLY, CDR2 FYNNEI. V shed 7 bases, J shed 6 bases, and the junction held 12 bases outside the gene matches. The CDR3 covers 16 residues.

V gene TRBV6-5 combines with J gene TRBJ2-7; 9 positions match TRBD1. Unmatched junction bases numbered 4, after V lost 5 bases and J lost 5 bases. Per the germline V gene, CDR1 is MNHEY and CDR2 is SVGAGI. The CDR3 consists of 13 residues. Here the CDR3 reads CASSHRGRDEQYF. DNA for the CDR3: TGTGCCAGCAGTCACAGGGGGCGCGACGAGCAGTACTTC.

The V and J genes are TRBV7-8 and TRBJ1-4; D not resolved. The CDR3 runs to 17 residues. The germline V gene encodes CDR1 SGHVS and CDR2 FQNEAQ. Between the trimmed V and J ends, which lost 0 bases and 0 bases, there was a span of 11 bases. The CDR3, as DNA: TGTGCCAGCAGCTTAGCGCGGTCGCGGACAACTAATGAAAAACTGTTTTTT. It codes for CASSLARSRTTNEKLFF.

The rearrangement links TRBV18 to TRBJ2-3, with 11 nucleotides matching TRBD1. With V trimmed by 5 bases and J by 4 bases, 5 bases remained unmatched. Germline CDR1 reads KGHSH; CDR2 reads LQKENI. This CDR3 is 15 amino acids long. The CDR3 protein is CASSVLGQGADTQYF. DNA for the CDR3: TGTGCCAGCTCAGTCTTGGGACAGGGGGCAGATACGCAGTATTTT.

The chain uses TRBV18 and TRBJ1-1; D might be TRBD1 (5 bases). V was cut by 6 bases and J by 4 bases, with 18 bases left in between. This CDR3 comprises 15 residues. Germline CDR1 reads KGHSH; CDR2 reads LQKENI. CDR3 sequence (DNA): TGTGCCAGCTCCCCCCCGGGCAGGGTGGTCACTGAAGCTTTCTTT. This sequence encodes CASSPPGRVVTEAFF.

The genes are TRBV28 and TRBJ1-2; weak D call: TRBD1 (5 bases). Germline CDR1 is MDHEN and CDR2 is SYDVKM. Trimming took off 3 bases at V and 6 bases at J, with 17 bases between the two ends. This CDR3 comprises 15 residues. The chain's CDR3 is CASSFLTARFDGYTF. The CDR3 region has the DNA TGTGCCAGCAGTTTTTTGACAGCCCGATTTGATGGCTACACCTTC.